This T cell receptor beta chain is from a study of cytomegalovirus exposure and HLA in healthy donors. Overall study results and limits: The authors later found HLA-associated TCR beta chains more clonally expanded than equally common others. Per a prior analysis, the majority of TCR beta V segments were productive roughly 90% or roughly 30% of the time. Only CMV serostatus was available as immune exposure information.

Points on this clone: Its matching antigen is unknown.

In the PCR, 60 Vbeta and 13 Jbeta primers were used. Using immunoSEQ multiplex PCR, the repertoire was profiled, and TCRdb retains in-frame clones only, with some absent. The sample holds 100,000 to 130,000 clones; over 60% are singletons and the top ten take approximately 4.2%. Germline assignment: CDR1 MRHNA and CDR2 SNTAGT. This CDR3 contains 15 residues. The trim removed 7 bases at V and 2 bases at J, leaving 8 bases unmatched. This sequence joins TRBV6-4 and TRBJ2-3, with 8 bases lining up with TRBD2. The source is a male donor in good health and CMV-seronegative. Material for sequencing was PBMCs. The CDR3 DNA is TGTGCCAGCACCCTTAGCGGGAACCCCACAGATACGCAGTATTTT. The encoded protein is CASTLSGNPTDTQYF.